Following are 3 T cell receptor beta chains from one sample sequenced in a study of T cells in Graves' hyperthyroidism and ophthalmopathy. Amplification of TCR beta CDR3 regions used RNA as the template. RT-PCR in the first round (using the HTBI primer set) targeted the TCR CDR3. TCRdb passed the multiplex PCR reads through MiXCR, listing each CDR3 protein once. This sample has around 520,000 distinct CDR3 sequences, with 24% found just once. Sequenced sample: blood. These receptor sequences come from a woman younger than 45 with Graves' ophthalmopathy.

This clonotype came up many times. The rearrangement joins TRBV12-3 or TRBV12-4 to TRBJ1-1, with D possibly matching TRBD1 (5 bases). Trimming cost V 3 bases and J 3 bases, with 14 bases left between them. The length of the CDR3 is 15 residues. CDR3 in amino acids: CASSFPAGRDTEAFF. The CDR3 DNA sequence: TGTGCCAGCAGTTTCCCCGCAGGGAGGGACACTGAAGCTTTCTTT.

Ten or more counts support this clonotype. The gene calls are TRBV3-1 and TRBJ2-7; 8 bases agree with TRBD1. This CDR3 contains 17 residues. The junction had 15 bases not matched to a gene; V was cut back by 4 bases and J by 4 bases. Germline lookup yields CDR1 LGHDT and CDR2 YNNKEL (reference sequence). This CDR3 is CASSPVWKDRGRYEQYF. The CDR3, as DNA: TGTGCCAGCAGCCCTGTGTGGAAAGACAGGGGACGATACGAGCAGTACTTC.

At least ten counts were recorded for this clonotype. The chain has TRBV2 and TRBJ1-5; no definite D call. The CDR3 length is 14 residues. Trimming cost V 0 bases and J 6 bases, with 9 bases left between them. CDR1 SNHLY and CDR2 FYNNEI come from the germline V gene. The CDR3 DNA follows: TGTGCCAGCAGTGAAGCGATTTACAGTCAGCCCCAGCATTTT. It codes for CASSEAIYSQPQHF.